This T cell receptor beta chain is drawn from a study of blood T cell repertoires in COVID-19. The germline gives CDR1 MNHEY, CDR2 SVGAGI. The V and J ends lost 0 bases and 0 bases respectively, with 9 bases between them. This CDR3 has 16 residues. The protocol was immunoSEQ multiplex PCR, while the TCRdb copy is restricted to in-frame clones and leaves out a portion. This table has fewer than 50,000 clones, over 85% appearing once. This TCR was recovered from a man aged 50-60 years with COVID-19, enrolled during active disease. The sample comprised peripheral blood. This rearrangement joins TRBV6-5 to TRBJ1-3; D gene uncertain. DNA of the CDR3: TGTGCCAGCAGTTACTCGAGCTACTTCTCTGGAAACACCATATATTTT. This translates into CASSYSSYFSGNTIYF.